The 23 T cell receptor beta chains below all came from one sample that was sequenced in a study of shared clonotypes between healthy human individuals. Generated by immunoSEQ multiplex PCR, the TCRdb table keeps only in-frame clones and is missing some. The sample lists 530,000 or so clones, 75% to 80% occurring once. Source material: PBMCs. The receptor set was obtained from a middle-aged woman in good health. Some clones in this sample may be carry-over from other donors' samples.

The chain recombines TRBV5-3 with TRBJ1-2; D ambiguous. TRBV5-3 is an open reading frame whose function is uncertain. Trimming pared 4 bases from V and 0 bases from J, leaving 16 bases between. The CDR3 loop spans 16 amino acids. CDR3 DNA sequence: TGTGCCAGAAGCCCCCACAACATTCGTACTAACTATGGCTACACCTTC. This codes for CARSPHNIRTNYGYTF.

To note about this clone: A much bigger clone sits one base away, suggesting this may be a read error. The CDR3: CASSRGVAAGETQYF. CDR3 bases: TGTGCCAGCAGCCGGGGGGTAGCGGCGGGGGAGACCCAGTACTTC. This chain links TRBV5-4 with TRBJ2-5, with 7 nucleotides matching TRBD2. Germline values: CDR1 SGHNT, CDR2 YYREEE (reference sequence). The CDR3 consists of 15 residues. V shed 4 bases and J 5 bases; nucleotides not matched to a gene: 11.

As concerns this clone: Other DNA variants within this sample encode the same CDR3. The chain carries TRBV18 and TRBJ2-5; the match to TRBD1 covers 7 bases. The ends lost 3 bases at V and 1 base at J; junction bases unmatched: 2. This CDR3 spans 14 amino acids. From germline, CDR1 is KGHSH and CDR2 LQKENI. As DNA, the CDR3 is TGTGCCAGCTCACCGAGGACAGGCCAAGAGACCCAGTACTTC. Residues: CASSPRTGQETQYF.

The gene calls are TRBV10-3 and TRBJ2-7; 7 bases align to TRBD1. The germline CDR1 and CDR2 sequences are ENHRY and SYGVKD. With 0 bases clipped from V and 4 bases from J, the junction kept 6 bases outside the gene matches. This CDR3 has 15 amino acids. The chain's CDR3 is CAISESGQGVYEQYF. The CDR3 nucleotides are TGTGCCATCAGTGAGTCGGGGCAGGGGGTTTACGAGCAGTACTTC.

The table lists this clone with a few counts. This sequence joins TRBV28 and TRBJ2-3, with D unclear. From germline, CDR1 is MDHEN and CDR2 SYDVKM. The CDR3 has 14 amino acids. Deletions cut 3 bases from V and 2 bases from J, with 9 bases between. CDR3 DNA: TGTGCCAGCAGTTTGTCCAGGAACACAGATACGCAGTATTTT. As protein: CASSLSRNTDTQYF.

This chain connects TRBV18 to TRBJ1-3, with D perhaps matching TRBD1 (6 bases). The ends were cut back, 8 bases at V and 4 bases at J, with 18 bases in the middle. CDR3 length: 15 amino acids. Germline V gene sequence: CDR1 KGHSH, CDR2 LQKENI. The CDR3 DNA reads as TGTGCCAGCACCCCTCTGGGGGCGCAGGGAAACACCATATATTTT. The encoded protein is CASTPLGAQGNTIYF.

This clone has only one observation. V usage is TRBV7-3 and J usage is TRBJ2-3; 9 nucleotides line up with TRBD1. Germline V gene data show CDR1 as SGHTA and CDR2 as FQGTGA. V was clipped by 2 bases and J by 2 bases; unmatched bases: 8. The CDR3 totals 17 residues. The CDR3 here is CASSLAFTGGYTDTQYF. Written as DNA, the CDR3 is TGTGCCAGCAGCTTAGCGTTCACAGGGGGCTACACAGATACGCAGTATTTT.

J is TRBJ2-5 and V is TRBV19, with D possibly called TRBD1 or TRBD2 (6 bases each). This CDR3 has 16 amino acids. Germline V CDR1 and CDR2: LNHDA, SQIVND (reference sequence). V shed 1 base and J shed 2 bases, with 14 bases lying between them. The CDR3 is CASSIVRGARQETQYF. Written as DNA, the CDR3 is TGTGCCAGTAGTATAGTGAGGGGGGCCAGACAAGAGACCCAGTACTTC. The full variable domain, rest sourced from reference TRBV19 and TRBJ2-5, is DGGITQSPKYLFRKEGQNVTLSCEQNLNHDAMYWYRQDPGQGLRLIYYSQIVNDFQKGDIAEGYSVSREKKESFPLTVTSAQKNPTAFYLCASSIVRGARQETQYFGPGTRLLVL.

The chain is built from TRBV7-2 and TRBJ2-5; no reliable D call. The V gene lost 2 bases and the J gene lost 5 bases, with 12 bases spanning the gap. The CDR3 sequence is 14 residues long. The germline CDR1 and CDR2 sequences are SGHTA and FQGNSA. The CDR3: CASSLTPNGETQYF. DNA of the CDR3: TGTGCCAGCAGCTTAACTCCTAATGGGGAGACCCAGTACTTC.

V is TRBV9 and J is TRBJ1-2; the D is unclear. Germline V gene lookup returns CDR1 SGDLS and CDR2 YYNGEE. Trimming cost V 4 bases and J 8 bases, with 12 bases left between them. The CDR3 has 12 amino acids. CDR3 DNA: TGTGCCAGCAGCCCCGACTGGACGGGCTACACCTTC. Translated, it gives CASSPDWTGYTF.

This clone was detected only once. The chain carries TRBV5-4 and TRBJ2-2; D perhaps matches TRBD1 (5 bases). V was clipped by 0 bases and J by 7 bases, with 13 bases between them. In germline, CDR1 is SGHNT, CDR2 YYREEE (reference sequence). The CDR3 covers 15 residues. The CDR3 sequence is CASSLGQGLGGELFF. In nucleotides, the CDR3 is TGTGCCAGCAGCTTGGGTCAGGGTTTGGGCGGGGAGCTGTTTTTT.

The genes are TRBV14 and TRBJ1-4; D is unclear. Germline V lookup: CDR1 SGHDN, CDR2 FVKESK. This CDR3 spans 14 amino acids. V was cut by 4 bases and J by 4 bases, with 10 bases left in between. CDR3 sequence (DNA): TGTGCCAGCAGCCGAGGACGGAGTAATGAAAAACTGTTTTTT. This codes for CASSRGRSNEKLFF. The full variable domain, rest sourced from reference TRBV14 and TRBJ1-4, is EAGVTQFPSHSVIEKGQTVTLRCDPISGHDNLYWYRRVMGKEIKFLLHFVKESKQDESGMPNNRFLAERTGGTYSTLKVQPAELEDSGVYFCASSRGRSNEKLFFGSGTQLSVL.

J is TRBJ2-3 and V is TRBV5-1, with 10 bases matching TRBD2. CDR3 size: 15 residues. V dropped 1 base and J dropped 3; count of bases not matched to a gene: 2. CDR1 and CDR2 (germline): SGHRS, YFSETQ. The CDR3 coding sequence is TGCGCCAGCAGCTTGACTAGCGGGATTACAGATACGCAGTATTTT. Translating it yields CASSLTSGITDTQYF.

CDR3 residues: CAWSDSPVSNQPQHF. The CDR3 DNA sequence: TGTGCCTGGAGTGACTCCCCGGTTAGCAATCAGCCCCAGCATTTT. The J gene is TRBJ1-5, the V gene TRBV30; no firm D call. Between the trimmed V and J ends, which lost 1 base and 0 bases, there was a span of 10 bases. The CDR3 runs 15 residues. The germline CDR1 and CDR2 sequences are GTSNPN and SVGIG (reference sequence).

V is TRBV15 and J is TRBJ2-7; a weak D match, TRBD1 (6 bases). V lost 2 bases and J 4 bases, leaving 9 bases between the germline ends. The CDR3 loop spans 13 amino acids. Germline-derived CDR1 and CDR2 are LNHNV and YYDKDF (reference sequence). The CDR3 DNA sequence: TGTGCCACCAGCAGACAGGGGTGGTACGAGCAGTACTTC. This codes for CATSRQGWYEQYF.

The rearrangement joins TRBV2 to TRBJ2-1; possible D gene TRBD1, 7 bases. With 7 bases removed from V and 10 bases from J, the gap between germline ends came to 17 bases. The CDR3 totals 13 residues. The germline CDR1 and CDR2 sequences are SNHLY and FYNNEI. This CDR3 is CASTGGNQYEQFF. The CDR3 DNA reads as TGTGCCAGCACAGGGGGGAATCAATACGAGCAGTTCTTC.

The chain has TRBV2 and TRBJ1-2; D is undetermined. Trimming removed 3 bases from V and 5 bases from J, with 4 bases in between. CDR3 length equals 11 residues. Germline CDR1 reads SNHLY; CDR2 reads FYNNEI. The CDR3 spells CASSDRYGYTF. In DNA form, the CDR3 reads TGTGCCAGCAGTGACCGATATGGCTACACCTTC.

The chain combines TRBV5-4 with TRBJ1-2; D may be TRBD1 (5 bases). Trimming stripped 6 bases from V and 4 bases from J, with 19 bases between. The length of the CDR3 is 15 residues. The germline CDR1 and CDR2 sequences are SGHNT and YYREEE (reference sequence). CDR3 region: CASTKSQGITYGYTF. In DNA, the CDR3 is TGTGCCAGCACCAAAAGCCAGGGAATTACCTATGGCTACACCTTC.

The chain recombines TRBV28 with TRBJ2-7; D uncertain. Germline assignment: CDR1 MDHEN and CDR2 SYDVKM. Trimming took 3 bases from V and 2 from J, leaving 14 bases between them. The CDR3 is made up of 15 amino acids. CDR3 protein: CASSFLGQQAYEQYF. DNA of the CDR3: TGTGCCAGCAGTTTTCTCGGCCAGCAAGCCTACGAGCAGTACTTC.

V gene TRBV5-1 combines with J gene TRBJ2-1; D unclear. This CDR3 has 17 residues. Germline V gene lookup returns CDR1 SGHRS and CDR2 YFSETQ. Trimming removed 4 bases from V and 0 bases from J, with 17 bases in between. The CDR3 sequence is CASSPLIAVSSYNEQFF. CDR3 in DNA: TGCGCCAGCAGCCCGCTCATAGCCGTAAGCTCCTACAATGAGCAGTTCTTC. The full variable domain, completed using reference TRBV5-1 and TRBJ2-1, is KAGVTQTPRYLIKTRGQQVTLSCSPISGHRSVSWYQQTPGQGLQFLFEYFSETQRNKGNFPGRFSGRQFSNSRSEMNVSTLELGDSALYLCASSPLIAVSSYNEQFFGPGTRLTVL.

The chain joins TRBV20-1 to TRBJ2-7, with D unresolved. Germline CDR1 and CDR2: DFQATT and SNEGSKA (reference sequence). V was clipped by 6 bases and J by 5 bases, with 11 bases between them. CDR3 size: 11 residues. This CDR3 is CSATRGDEQYF. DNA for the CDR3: TGCAGTGCGACCAGAGGAGACGAGCAGTACTTC.

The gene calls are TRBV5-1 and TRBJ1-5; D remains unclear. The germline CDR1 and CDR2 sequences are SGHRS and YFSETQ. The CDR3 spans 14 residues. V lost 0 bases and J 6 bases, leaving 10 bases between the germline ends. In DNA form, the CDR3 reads TGCGCCAGCAGCTTGGAGGGCTCCGGTCAGCCCCAGCATTTT. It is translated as CASSLEGSGQPQHF.

For the CDR3, the DNA is TGTGCCAGCTCACCAACTCGGGGGGGTGCGTCTTTCACAGATACGCAGTATTTT. Translating gives CASSPTRGGASFTDTQYF. The chain employs TRBV18 and TRBJ2-3, with TRBD2 identical over 8 bases. There are 18 residues in the CDR3. Trimming took 2 bases from V and 2 from J; bases not matched to a gene: 12. Germline V gene sequence: CDR1 KGHSH, CDR2 LQKENI. The full variable domain, rest sourced from reference TRBV18 and TRBJ2-3, is NAGVMQNPRHLVRRRGQEARLRCSPMKGHSHVYWYRQLPEEGLKFMVYLQKENIIDESGMPKERFSAEFPKEGPSILRIQQVVRGDSAAYFCASSPTRGGASFTDTQYFGPGTRLTVL.